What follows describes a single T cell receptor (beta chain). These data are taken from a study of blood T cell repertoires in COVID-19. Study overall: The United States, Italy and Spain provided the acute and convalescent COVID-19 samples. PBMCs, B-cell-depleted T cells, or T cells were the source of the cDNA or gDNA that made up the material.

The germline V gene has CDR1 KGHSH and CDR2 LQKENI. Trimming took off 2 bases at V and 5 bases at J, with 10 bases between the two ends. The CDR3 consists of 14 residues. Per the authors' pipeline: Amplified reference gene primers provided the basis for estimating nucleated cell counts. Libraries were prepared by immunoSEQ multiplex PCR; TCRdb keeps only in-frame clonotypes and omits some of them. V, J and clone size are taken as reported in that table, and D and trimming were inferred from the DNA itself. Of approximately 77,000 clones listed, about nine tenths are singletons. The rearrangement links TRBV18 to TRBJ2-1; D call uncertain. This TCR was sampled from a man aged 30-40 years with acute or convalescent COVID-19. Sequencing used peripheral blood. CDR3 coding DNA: TGTGCCAGCTCACCAGATAGAACCCACAATGAGCAGTTCTTC. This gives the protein CASSPDRTHNEQFF.